The 13 T cell receptor beta chains reported below all come from one sample, sequenced in a study of blood T cells in healthy people across ages. A second roughly 6 to 11 cycle PCR used barcoded and J-beta primers. TCRdb reprocessed the 5' RACE reads via MiXCR and lists one record per CDR3 protein. Of about 730,000 distinct CDR3 sequences in the sample, 43% were seen once. The material sequenced was blood. The origin of the receptors is an older woman in good health.

This clonotype has at least ten counts. The J gene is TRBJ2-3, the V gene TRBV5-5; 10 bases match TRBD2. Trimming at V came to 4 bases and at J to 2 bases, leaving 7 bases not matched to a gene. Germline V gene sequence: CDR1 SGHKS, CDR2 YYEKEE (reference sequence). This CDR3 has 16 amino acids. CDR3 protein: CASSEEGLANTDTQYF. CDR3 nucleotide sequence: TGTGCCAGCAGCGAGGAGGGACTAGCGAACACAGATACGCAGTATTTT.

The V and J genes are TRBV5-1 and TRBJ2-2; TRBD2 agrees at 8 bases. The CDR3 has 15 amino acids. Germline values: CDR1 SGHRS, CDR2 YFSETQ. The V and J ends lost 4 bases and 5 bases, in that order; junction bases with no gene match: 7. The CDR3 region has the DNA TGCGCCAGCAGCGCCCGAGCGGGAGAAACCGGGGAGCTGTTTTTT. Its translation is CASSARAGETGELFF. Full variable domain (missing parts from reference TRBV5-1 and TRBJ2-2): KAGVTQTPRYLIKTRGQQVTLSCSPISGHRSVSWYQQTPGQGLQFLFEYFSETQRNKGNFPGRFSGRQFSNSRSEMNVSTLELGDSALYLCASSARAGETGELFFGEGSRLTVL.

This chain joins TRBV12-3 or TRBV12-4 and TRBJ2-7; possible D gene TRBD1, 6 bases. The CDR3 is 11 residues long. The V end lost 4 bases, the J end lost 8 bases, and 9 bases lay between the germline ends. The CDR3 DNA reads as TGTGCCAGCAGTTCAGGGGACAAGCAGTACTTC. Translated, it gives CASSSGDKQYF.

This clonotype was detected once. V and J are TRBV6-2 or TRBV6-3 and TRBJ2-1, with no clear D. Germline V lookup: CDR1 MNHEY, CDR2 SVGEGT. The CDR3 length is 14 residues. V lost 8 bases, J lost 7 bases, and 18 bases lay in between. The CDR3 region has the DNA TGTGCCAGCGGCCCGGGCAGTTCGAGGAATGAGCAGTTCTTC. This gives the protein CASGPGSSRNEQFF.

The chain employs TRBV3-1 and TRBJ2-7; D remains unclear. Germline CDR1 and CDR2: LGHDT and YNNKEL (reference sequence). Between the trimmed V and J ends, which lost 10 bases and 1 base, there was a span of 11 bases. This CDR3 is 12 amino acids long. CDR3 nucleotides: TGTGCCAATCCACCCGCATCCTACGAGCAGTACTTC. As protein: CANPPASYEQYF.

This clonotype was found a few times. This chain joins TRBV3-1 and TRBJ2-7; 7 bases are shared with TRBD1. V shed 3 bases and J 3 bases; nucleotides not matched to a gene: 2. The germline gives CDR1 LGHDT, CDR2 YNNKEL (reference sequence). The CDR3 contains 13 residues. The CDR3 protein is CASSQRGLYEQYF. The DNA for the CDR3 is TGTGCCAGCAGCCAGAGGGGGCTCTACGAGCAGTACTTC.

V gene TRBV12-3 or TRBV12-4 combines with J gene TRBJ2-1; 14 bases are a match to TRBD2. This CDR3 is 17 amino acids long. J lost 4 bases, V lost 1 base, and 3 bases had no gene match. CDR3 protein: CASSLGTSGRPYNEQFF. CDR3 bases: TGTGCCAGCAGTTTAGGGACTAGCGGGAGGCCTTACAATGAGCAGTTCTTC.

This clonotype appeared a few times. This chain uses TRBV5-1 with TRBJ1-2, with a weak D call TRBD1 (6 bases). Germline lookup yields CDR1 SGHRS and CDR2 YFSETQ. There are 14 residues in the CDR3. V was pared by 2 bases and J by 6 bases, with 14 bases between. This chain's CDR3 is CASSLGGDRDGYTF. The CDR3 DNA sequence: TGCGCCAGCAGCTTAGGGGGGGATCGGGATGGCTACACCTTC.

The V call is TRBV28, the J call TRBJ2-7; the D gene is possibly TRBD2 (7 bases). CDR1 is MDHEN and CDR2 is SYDVKM in the germline V gene. This CDR3 is built from 15 residues. Trimming shortened V by 10 bases and J by 3 bases, and 22 bases separated the two germline ends. DNA of the CDR3: TGTGCCACAGGAAAGGGAGGGACACAAGTCTACGAGCAGTACTTC. It yields the protein CATGKGGTQVYEQYF.

With respect to this clonotype: The junction and the germline gene differ at one end; a read error may be behind it. The V and J genes are TRBV27 and TRBJ1-2, with D perhaps TRBD1 (6 bases). CDR1 is MNHEY and CDR2 is SMNVEV in the germline V gene (reference sequence). This CDR3 is built from 13 residues. Written as DNA, the CDR3 is TGTGCCAGCAGTTTACCGGGGGGACAAATATACATCTTC. Its translation is CASSLPGGQIYIF.

This clonotype was found a few times. V is TRBV20-1 and J is TRBJ2-5, with D maybe TRBD1 (7 bases). The tail of the sequence fits TRBJ2-7 better, so the J call may be wrong. The length of the CDR3 is 13 residues. Germline V CDR1 and CDR2: DFQATT, SNEGSKA (reference sequence). This CDR3 reads CSAGGRGVHEQYF. For the CDR3, the DNA is TGCAGTGCTGGGGGCAGGGGGGTCCACGAGCAGTACTTC.

CDR3 sequence (DNA): TGTGCCAGCAGCCAAGAGGCAGGTTTTGGCTACACCTTC. Translating it yields CASSQEAGFGYTF. V gene TRBV3-1 combines with J gene TRBJ1-2; D unresolved. Per the germline V gene, CDR1 is LGHDT and CDR2 is YNNKEL (reference sequence). Between the trimmed V and J ends, which lost 0 bases and 7 bases, there was a span of 9 bases. The CDR3 has 13 residues.

This sequence joins TRBV11-2 and TRBJ2-5, with TRBD1 matching 10 bases. V shed 7 bases, J shed 5 bases, and the junction held 7 bases outside the gene matches. CDR3 length: 14 amino acids. Germline V lookup: CDR1 SGHAT, CDR2 FQNNGV. CDR3 in DNA: TGTGCCAGCACCAGACAGGGGGCGCGGGAGACCCAGTACTTC. Protein: CASTRQGARETQYF.